This T cell receptor beta chain was identified in a study of PD-L1 blockade in urothelial cancer. Study background: Samples of blood were analyzed 3 weeks (second dose) and 6 weeks after treatment start. A median of roughly 150,000 T cells was found in the blood samples. Study-wide findings and caveats: Pretreatment peripheral blood TCR clonality that fell below the median predicted better survival among the patients studied.

CDR1 is MDHEN and CDR2 is SYDVKM in the germline V gene. This CDR3 is built from 14 residues. V was shortened by 6 bases and J by 2 bases, with 14 bases between the two germline ends. Of note for this clone: Its antigen remains unknown.

Metastatic or locally advanced urothelial carcinoma was present in the patients. Profiling relied on immunoSEQ multiplex PCR, and the TCRdb table lists in-frame clones only, not all of them. Of approximately 26,000 clones listed, 75% to 90% are singletons. V gene TRBV28 combines with J gene TRBJ2-7; tentative D call: TRBD2 (6 bases). The sequencing here drew on PBMCs, taken around atezolizumab (anti-PD-L1) treatment. The source of this sequence is a man aged 55 to 70 with urothelial cancer. CDR3 DNA: TGTGCCAGCAGCGCCGGAGGGGACCCCTACGAGCAGTACTTC. Translation: CASSAGGDPYEQYF.